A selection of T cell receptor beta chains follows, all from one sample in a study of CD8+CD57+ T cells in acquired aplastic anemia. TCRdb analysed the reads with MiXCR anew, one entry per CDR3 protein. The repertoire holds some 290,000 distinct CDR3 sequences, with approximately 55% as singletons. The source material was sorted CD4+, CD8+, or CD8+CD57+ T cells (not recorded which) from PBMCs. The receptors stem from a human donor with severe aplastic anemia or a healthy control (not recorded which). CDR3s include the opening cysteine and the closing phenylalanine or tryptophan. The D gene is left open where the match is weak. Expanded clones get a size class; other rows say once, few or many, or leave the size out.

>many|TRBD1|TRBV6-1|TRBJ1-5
CASTQGTGFHQPQHF
TGTGCCAGCACCCAAGGGACAGGGTTTCATCAGCCCCAGCATTTT
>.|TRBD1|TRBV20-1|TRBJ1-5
CSASRGLSNQPQHF
TGCAGTGCTAGCAGGGGGCTAAGCAATCAGCCCCAGCATTTT
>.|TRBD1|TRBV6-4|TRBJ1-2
CASSYSGTGFYGYTF
TGTGCCAGCAGTTACTCCGGGACAGGGTTCTATGGCTACACCTTC
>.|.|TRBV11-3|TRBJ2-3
CASSFTATSTDTQYF
TGTGCCAGCAGCTTTACCGCGACTAGCACAGATACGCAGTATTTT
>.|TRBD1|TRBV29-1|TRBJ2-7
CSAGQGVYEQYF
TGCAGCGCAGGACAGGGAGTCTACGAGCAGTACTTC
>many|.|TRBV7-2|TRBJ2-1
CASSLFRGGHNEQFF
TGTGCCAGCAGCTTGTTCAGGGGGGGCCACAATGAGCAGTTCTTC
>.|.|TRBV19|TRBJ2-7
CASSIDGRSNEQYF
TGTGCCAGTAGTATAGACGGCAGGTCTAACGAGCAGTACTTC
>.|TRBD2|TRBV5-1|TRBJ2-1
CASSQGTSLYEQFF
TGCGCCAGCAGCCAAGGGACTAGTCTCTATGAGCAGTTCTTC
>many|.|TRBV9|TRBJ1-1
CASSAGLQTMITDRYTEAFF
TGTGCCAGCAGCGCTGGATTACAGACCATGATAACAGACCGGTACACTGAAGCTTTCTTT
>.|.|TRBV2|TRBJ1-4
CASSLASTNEKLFF
TGTGCCAGCAGCTTAGCCTCAACTAATGAAAAACTGTTTTTT
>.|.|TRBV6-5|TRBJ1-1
CASSTNRASGTEAFF
TGTGCCAGCAGTACCAACAGAGCCTCGGGCACTGAAGCTTTCTTT
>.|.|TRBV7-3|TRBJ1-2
CASRRKQGADVNTEAFFGYTF
.
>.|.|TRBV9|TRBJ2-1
CASSIRDGGRLGEQFF
TGTGCCAGCAGCATCCGGGACGGGGGGCGGCTGGGTGAGCAGTTCTTC
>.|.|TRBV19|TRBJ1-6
CASSIGNRENSPLHF
TGTGCCAGTAGTATAGGAAACAGAGAAAATTCACCCCTCCACTTT
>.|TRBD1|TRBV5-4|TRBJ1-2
CASSARQGAAGYTF
TGTGCCAGCAGCGCTAGACAGGGGGCTGCGGGCTACACCTTC
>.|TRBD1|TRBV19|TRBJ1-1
CASSIRSGGRNTEAFF
TGTGCCAGTAGTATTCGTTCAGGGGGCAGGAACACTGAAGCTTTCTTT
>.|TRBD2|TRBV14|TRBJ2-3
CASGLALTDTQYF
TGTGCCAGCGGACTAGCCCTCACAGATACGCAGTATTTT
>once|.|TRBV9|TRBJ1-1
CASSGSLAAGASEAFF
TGTGCCAGCAGCGGATCGCTAGCGGCGGGGGCTTCTGAAGCTTTCTTT
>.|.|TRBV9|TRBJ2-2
CASRRDTGELFF
TGTGCCAGCAGGCGCGACACCGGGGAGCTGTTTTTT
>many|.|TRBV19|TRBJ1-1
CASLTRQPTLNTEAFF
TGTGCCAGTCTAACCCGACAGCCGACTTTGAACACTGAAGCTTTCTTT
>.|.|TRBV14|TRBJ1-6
CASSQAGTSPLHF
TGTGCCAGCAGCCAAGCAGGGACTTCACCCCTCCACTTT
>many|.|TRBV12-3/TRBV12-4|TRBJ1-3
CASSFRDIGNTIYF
TGTGCCAGCAGTTTCCGGGACATCGGAAACACCATATATTTT
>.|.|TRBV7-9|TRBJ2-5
CASLVSGETQYF
TGTGCCTCCCTCGTAAGCGGCGAGACCCAGTACTTC
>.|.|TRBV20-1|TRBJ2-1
CSALTTSMGEEQFF
TGCAGTGCTCTTACAACAAGCATGGGGGAGGAGCAGTTCTTC
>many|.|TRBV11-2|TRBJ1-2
CASSLVGSGPYGYTF
TGTGCCAGCAGCTTAGTTGGGTCTGGGCCCTATGGCTACACCTTC
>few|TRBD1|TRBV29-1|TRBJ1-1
CSVETGVGTEAFF
TGCAGCGTTGAGACAGGGGTCGGAACTGAAGCTTTCTTT
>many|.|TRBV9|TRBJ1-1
CASSEPKWGRMNTEAFF
TGTGCCAGCAGCGAACCGAAGTGGGGTAGAATGAACACTGAAGCTTTCTTT
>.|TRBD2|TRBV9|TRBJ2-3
CASSVSGRGADTQYF
TGTGCCAGCAGCGTGAGCGGGAGGGGGGCAGATACGCAGTATTTT
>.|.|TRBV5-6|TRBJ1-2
CASSSVTAMGGGYTF
TGTGCCAGCAGCTCGGTGACAGCAATGGGGGGAGGCTACACCTTC
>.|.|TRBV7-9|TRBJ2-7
CASSRTPGDSIGEQYF
TGTGCCAGCAGCAGGACCCCGGGGGACAGTATCGGCGAGCAGTACTTC
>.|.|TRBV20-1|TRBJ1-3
CSAREIQGSGNTIYF
TGCAGTGCTAGAGAGATACAGGGCTCTGGAAACACCATATATTTT
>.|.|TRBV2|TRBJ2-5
CASIRQGGETQYF
TGTGCCAGCATCCGACAGGGAGGGGAGACCCAGTACTTC
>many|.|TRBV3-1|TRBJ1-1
CASSPSDRSEAFF
TGTGCCAGCAGTCCCTCAGACCGGAGTGAAGCTTTCTTT
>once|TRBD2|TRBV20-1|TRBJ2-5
CSTPGTSLETQYF
TGCAGTACTCCCGGGACTAGCTTAGAGACCCAGTACTTC
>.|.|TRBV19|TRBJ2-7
CASSIARADYEQYF
TGTGCCAGTAGTATCGCCAGGGCAGACTACGAGCAGTACTTC
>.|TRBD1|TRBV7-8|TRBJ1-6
CASRGDSYSYNSPLHF
TGTGCCAGCAGGGGGGACAGCTACTCCTATAATTCACCCCTCCACTTT
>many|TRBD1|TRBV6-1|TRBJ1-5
CASSLGQGPRQPQHF
TGTGCCAGCAGCCTAGGACAGGGCCCGCGTCAGCCCCAGCATTTT
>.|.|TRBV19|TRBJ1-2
CASTTAHYGYTF
TGTGCCAGTACAACGGCTCACTATGGCTACACCTTC
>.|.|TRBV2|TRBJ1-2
CASSDRSGANYGYTF
TGTGCCAGCAGTGACAGGAGTGGCGCTAACTATGGCTACACCTTC
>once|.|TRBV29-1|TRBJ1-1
CSVLAGSSNTEAFF
TGCAGCGTCCTCGCCGGGTCTTCGAACACTGAAGCTTTCTTT